These T cell receptor beta chains were read from a single sample in a study of blood T cell repertoires in COVID-19. Sequenced by immunoSEQ multiplex PCR; TCRdb stores in-frame clones only, minus some. The sample records more than 90,000 clones, 70% to 90% being singletons. The sample was peripheral blood. The receptor source for this set is a man between 35 and 55 years old with acute or convalescent COVID-19. Each CDR3 is given with its conserved first and last residue. A D gene is named only where the DNA matches it firmly. Expanded clones are given a class, and other clones once, few, many or no size at all.

j_call: TRBJ2-7
v_call: TRBV7-2
cdr3_length: 16
d_call: TRBD2
clone_size: once
cdr3_aa: CASSLGLAGEGYEQYF
cdr3_nt: TGTGCCAGCAGCCTGGGACTAGCGGGAGAGGGCTACGAGCAGTACTTC

j_call: TRBJ2-4
v_call: TRBV4-1
cdr3_length: 15
d_call: NA
clone_size: NA
cdr3_aa: CASSPADQGGGFQYF
cdr3_nt: TGCGCCAGCAGCCCAGCTGACCAGGGAGGCGGGTTTCAGTACTTC

j_call: TRBJ2-7
v_call: TRBV9
cdr3_length: 16
d_call: TRBD2
clone_size: NA
cdr3_aa: CASSPRLAGAAYEQYF
cdr3_nt: TGTGCCAGCAGCCCAAGACTAGCGGGGGCCGCCTACGAGCAGTACTTC

j_call: TRBJ2-3
v_call: TRBV10-3
cdr3_length: 15
d_call: NA
clone_size: NA
cdr3_aa: CAISEGTKGTDTQYF
cdr3_nt: TGTGCCATCAGTGAGGGGACAAAAGGCACAGATACGCAGTATTTT

j_call: TRBJ1-1
v_call: TRBV7-2
cdr3_length: 14
d_call: NA
clone_size: NA
cdr3_aa: CASSRGGVNTEAFF
cdr3_nt: TGTGCCAGCAGCAGGGGTGGGGTGAACACTGAAGCTTTCTTT

j_call: TRBJ1-2
v_call: TRBV11-2
cdr3_length: 14
d_call: NA
clone_size: NA
cdr3_aa: CASSRGGTNYGYTF
cdr3_nt: TGTGCCAGCAGCCGAGGAGGGACTAACTATGGCTACACCTTC

j_call: TRBJ2-3
v_call: TRBV9
cdr3_length: 18
d_call: TRBD2
clone_size: NA
cdr3_aa: CASETGLAKGTRTDTQYF
cdr3_nt: TGTGCCAGCGAAACGGGACTAGCTAAAGGAACTCGCACAGATACGCAGTATTTT

j_call: TRBJ1-4
v_call: TRBV5-1
cdr3_length: 14
d_call: TRBD1
clone_size: NA
cdr3_aa: CASTPGTGREKLFF
cdr3_nt: TGCGCCAGCACCCCCGGGACAGGGCGTGAAAAACTGTTTTTT

j_call: TRBJ1-2
v_call: TRBV6-2/TRBV6-3
cdr3_length: 16
d_call: TRBD1
clone_size: NA
cdr3_aa: CASSYGTGGANYGYTF
cdr3_nt: TGTGCCAGCAGTTACGGGACAGGGGGAGCTAACTATGGCTACACCTTC

j_call: TRBJ1-5
v_call: TRBV24-1
cdr3_length: 16
d_call: TRBD1
clone_size: few
cdr3_aa: CATSDGTGISNQPQHF
cdr3_nt: TGTGCCACCAGTGATGGGACAGGGATCAGCAATCAGCCCCAGCATTTT

j_call: TRBJ2-6
v_call: TRBV10-1
cdr3_length: 18
d_call: TRBD1
clone_size: NA
cdr3_aa: CASIPSGRGITGANVLTF
cdr3_nt: TGCGCCAGCATTCCATCGGGCAGGGGGATAACTGGGGCCAACGTCCTGACTTTC

j_call: TRBJ2-3
v_call: TRBV7-2
cdr3_length: 14
d_call: NA
clone_size: NA
cdr3_aa: CASSSQGLTDTQYF
cdr3_nt: TGTGCCAGCAGCTCACAGGGCCTCACAGATACGCAGTATTTT

j_call: TRBJ2-7
v_call: TRBV20-1
cdr3_length: 14
d_call: NA
clone_size: NA
cdr3_aa: CSASRQSNSYEQYF
cdr3_nt: TGCAGTGCTAGTCGACAGTCTAACTCCTACGAGCAGTACTTC

j_call: TRBJ2-1
v_call: TRBV2
cdr3_length: 15
d_call: TRBD1
clone_size: NA
cdr3_aa: CASSRGQGITNEQFF
cdr3_nt: TGTGCCAGCAGTAGGGGACAGGGTATAACAAATGAGCAGTTCTTC

j_call: TRBJ2-3
v_call: TRBV6-5
cdr3_length: 15
d_call: NA
clone_size: once
cdr3_aa: CASSPRTMGGDTQYF
cdr3_nt: TGTGCCAGCAGTCCCCGGACCATGGGGGGAGATACGCAGTATTTT

j_call: TRBJ1-2
v_call: TRBV9
cdr3_length: 14
d_call: NA
clone_size: NA
cdr3_aa: CASSSAGRTYGYTF
cdr3_nt: TGTGCCAGCAGCTCAGCGGGTAGGACCTATGGCTACACCTTC

j_call: TRBJ2-7
v_call: TRBV9
cdr3_length: 16
d_call: TRBD2
clone_size: NA
cdr3_aa: CASSVATSATVYEQYF
cdr3_nt: TGTGCCAGCAGCGTAGCGACTAGCGCGACTGTCTACGAGCAGTACTTC

j_call: TRBJ2-7
v_call: TRBV7-2
cdr3_length: 13
d_call: TRBD1
clone_size: NA
cdr3_aa: CASSQGQRYEQYF
cdr3_nt: TGTGCCAGCAGCCAGGGACAGCGCTACGAGCAGTACTTC

j_call: TRBJ2-5
v_call: TRBV14
cdr3_length: 16
d_call: NA
clone_size: few
cdr3_aa: CASSLMRGLGSETQYF
cdr3_nt: TGTGCCAGCAGCTTAATGAGGGGGCTCGGGAGTGAGACCCAGTACTTC

j_call: TRBJ2-1
v_call: TRBV7-6
cdr3_length: 16
d_call: TRBD1
clone_size: NA
cdr3_aa: CASSRGQGPSYNEQFF
cdr3_nt: TGTGCCAGCAGCCGGGGACAGGGGCCCTCCTACAATGAGCAGTTCTTC

j_call: TRBJ2-7
v_call: TRBV1
cdr3_length: 15
d_call: NA
clone_size: NA
cdr3_aa: CTSKPLSGGEEEQYF
cdr3_nt: TGCACCAGCAAGCCCCTTAGCGGGGGGGAGGAGGAGCAGTACTTC

j_call: TRBJ2-1
v_call: TRBV28
cdr3_length: 16
d_call: NA
clone_size: NA
cdr3_aa: CASSPPRRSSYNEQFF
cdr3_nt: TGTGCCAGCAGCCCACCACGGCGGAGCTCCTACAATGAGCAGTTCTTC

j_call: TRBJ2-1
v_call: TRBV21-1
cdr3_length: 19
d_call: NA
clone_size: NA
cdr3_aa: CASSVPGTSGRNSYNEQFF
cdr3_nt: TGTGCCAGCAGCGTACCCGGGACTAGCGGGAGGAACTCCTACAATGAGCAGTTCTTC

j_call: TRBJ2-7
v_call: TRBV30
cdr3_length: 14
d_call: TRBD1
clone_size: NA
cdr3_aa: CAWSFRDRDHEQYF
cdr3_nt: TGTGCCTGGAGTTTCCGGGACAGGGACCACGAGCAGTACTTC

j_call: TRBJ2-5
v_call: TRBV7-7
cdr3_length: 13
d_call: TRBD1
clone_size: NA
cdr3_aa: CASSPRGRGTQYF
cdr3_nt: TGTGCTAGCAGCCCCAGGGGGCGGGGGACCCAGTACTTC

j_call: TRBJ1-3
v_call: TRBV5-1
cdr3_length: 13
d_call: NA
clone_size: NA
cdr3_aa: CASSLPQGNTIYF
cdr3_nt: TGCGCCAGCAGCTTGCCCCAGGGAAACACCATATATTTT

j_call: TRBJ2-3
v_call: TRBV10-3
cdr3_length: 15
d_call: TRBD2
clone_size: NA
cdr3_aa: CAISEQAGVTDTQYF
cdr3_nt: TGTGCCATCAGTGAGCAAGCGGGAGTGACAGATACGCAGTATTTT

j_call: TRBJ1-6
v_call: TRBV5-6
cdr3_length: 17
d_call: TRBD1
clone_size: NA
cdr3_aa: CASSYGGTGRYNSPLHF
cdr3_nt: TGTGCCAGCAGCTATGGCGGGACAGGGAGGTATAATTCACCCCTCCACTTT

j_call: TRBJ2-7
v_call: TRBV6-5
cdr3_length: 13
d_call: NA
clone_size: NA
cdr3_aa: CASTLGRTYEQYF
cdr3_nt: TGTGCCAGCACCCTGGGCAGGACCTACGAGCAGTACTTC

j_call: TRBJ2-7
v_call: TRBV28
cdr3_length: 14
d_call: TRBD1
clone_size: NA
cdr3_aa: CASNLRDRGPEQYF
cdr3_nt: TGTGCCAGCAACCTACGGGACAGGGGCCCCGAGCAGTACTTC

j_call: TRBJ2-7
v_call: TRBV6-6
cdr3_length: 15
d_call: NA
clone_size: NA
cdr3_aa: CASSLTGGPAYEQYF
cdr3_nt: TGTGCCAGCAGTTTGACAGGTGGGCCTGCCTACGAGCAGTACTTC

j_call: TRBJ2-5
v_call: TRBV6-5
cdr3_length: 13
d_call: NA
clone_size: NA
cdr3_aa: CASRRARAETQYF
cdr3_nt: TGTGCCAGCAGGAGAGCGAGGGCAGAGACCCAGTACTTC

j_call: TRBJ1-4
v_call: TRBV4-1
cdr3_length: 14
d_call: TRBD1
clone_size: NA
cdr3_aa: CASSRQGGQEKLFF
cdr3_nt: TGCGCCAGCAGCCGACAGGGCGGGCAAGAAAAACTGTTTTTT

j_call: TRBJ2-1
v_call: TRBV5-1
cdr3_length: 18
d_call: TRBD2
clone_size: few
cdr3_aa: CASSDTRLAGVLTNEQFF
cdr3_nt: TGCGCCAGCAGCGACACACGACTAGCGGGGGTTCTGACCAATGAGCAGTTCTTC

j_call: TRBJ1-1
v_call: TRBV6-6
cdr3_length: 16
d_call: TRBD1
clone_size: once
cdr3_aa: CASRHLQGGRNTEAFF
cdr3_nt: TGTGCCAGCAGACATCTACAGGGGGGGCGGAACACTGAAGCTTTCTTT

j_call: TRBJ2-1
v_call: TRBV11-3
cdr3_length: 16
d_call: TRBD2
clone_size: NA
cdr3_aa: CASSSSLGGGAIEQFF
cdr3_nt: TGTGCCAGCAGCTCATCCTTAGGCGGGGGGGCCATTGAGCAGTTCTTC

j_call: TRBJ1-5
v_call: TRBV30
cdr3_length: 14
d_call: NA
clone_size: NA
cdr3_aa: CAWSPSGYYQPQHF
cdr3_nt: TGTGCCTGGAGTCCTTCAGGGTACTATCAGCCCCAGCATTTT

j_call: TRBJ2-1
v_call: TRBV10-3
cdr3_length: 17
d_call: TRBD2
clone_size: NA
cdr3_aa: CAISDEGRGLDGDEQFF
cdr3_nt: TGTGCCATCAGTGACGAGGGGCGAGGACTAGATGGGGATGAGCAGTTCTTC

j_call: TRBJ2-7
v_call: TRBV11-2
cdr3_length: 12
d_call: NA
clone_size: NA
cdr3_aa: CASSLAGYEQYF
cdr3_nt: TGTGCCAGCAGCTTAGCGGGGTACGAGCAGTACTTC

j_call: TRBJ2-7
v_call: TRBV4-3
cdr3_length: 14
d_call: TRBD1
clone_size: NA
cdr3_aa: CASSPVTGTYEQYF
cdr3_nt: TGCGCCAGCAGCCCTGTGACAGGGACCTACGAGCAGTACTTC

j_call: TRBJ2-7
v_call: TRBV5-1
cdr3_length: 15
d_call: NA
clone_size: NA
cdr3_aa: CASSFEGADPYEQYF
cdr3_nt: TGCGCCAGCAGCTTCGAGGGAGCAGATCCCTACGAGCAGTACTTC

j_call: TRBJ2-1
v_call: TRBV28
cdr3_length: 16
d_call: TRBD2
clone_size: few
cdr3_aa: CASSWPLGGGHNEQFF
cdr3_nt: TGTGCCAGCAGTTGGCCCCTCGGGGGGGGTCACAATGAGCAGTTCTTC

j_call: TRBJ2-6
v_call: TRBV7-2
cdr3_length: 16
d_call: TRBD1
clone_size: NA
cdr3_aa: CASHGRGPSGANVLTF
cdr3_nt: TGTGCCAGCCACGGCAGGGGGCCGTCTGGGGCCAACGTCCTGACTTTC

j_call: TRBJ1-1
v_call: TRBV19
cdr3_length: 15
d_call: NA
clone_size: NA
cdr3_aa: CASRELGRINTEAFF
cdr3_nt: TGTGCCAGCAGAGAGTTGGGGAGGATTAACACTGAAGCTTTCTTT

j_call: TRBJ2-7
v_call: TRBV2
cdr3_length: 13
d_call: TRBD1
clone_size: NA
cdr3_aa: CASDGTGGWEQYF
cdr3_nt: TGTGCCAGCGACGGGACAGGGGGCTGGGAGCAGTACTTC

j_call: TRBJ1-1
v_call: TRBV2
cdr3_length: 15
d_call: NA
clone_size: once
cdr3_aa: CASSKEGIINTEAFF
cdr3_nt: TGTGCCAGCAGCAAGGAGGGTATAATCAACACTGAAGCTTTCTTT

j_call: TRBJ2-2
v_call: TRBV6-5
cdr3_length: 15
d_call: NA
clone_size: few
cdr3_aa: CASSSRLVPTGELFF
cdr3_nt: TGTGCCAGCAGTTCACGACTGGTGCCCACCGGGGAGCTGTTTTTT

j_call: TRBJ2-2
v_call: TRBV28
cdr3_length: 14
d_call: NA
clone_size: NA
cdr3_aa: CASRTELTTGELFF
cdr3_nt: TGTGCCAGCAGGACAGAGTTAACCACCGGGGAGCTGTTTTTT

j_call: TRBJ2-7
v_call: TRBV6-5
cdr3_length: 15
d_call: TRBD1
clone_size: NA
cdr3_aa: CASSYSSGQRYEQYF
cdr3_nt: TGTGCCAGCAGTTACTCCTCGGGACAGCGCTACGAGCAGTACTTC

j_call: TRBJ2-1
v_call: TRBV9
cdr3_length: 15
d_call: TRBD1
clone_size: NA
cdr3_aa: CASSVIGQGWNEQFF
cdr3_nt: TGTGCCAGCAGCGTCATCGGACAGGGGTGGAATGAGCAGTTCTTC

j_call: TRBJ2-3
v_call: TRBV5-1
cdr3_length: 17
d_call: NA
clone_size: NA
cdr3_aa: CASSSRPTASSTDTQYF
cdr3_nt: TGCGCCAGCAGCTCCCGACCGACTGCTTCTAGCACAGATACGCAGTATTTT

j_call: TRBJ2-5
v_call: TRBV4-3
cdr3_length: 16
d_call: TRBD2
clone_size: NA
cdr3_aa: CASSPILAGEGETQYF
cdr3_nt: TGCGCCAGCAGCCCTATTCTAGCGGGGGAGGGAGAGACCCAGTACTTC

j_call: TRBJ1-4
v_call: TRBV2
cdr3_length: 15
d_call: TRBD1
clone_size: NA
cdr3_aa: CASRLQGADNEKLFF
cdr3_nt: TGTGCCAGCAGGCTACAGGGGGCTGATAATGAAAAACTGTTTTTT

j_call: TRBJ1-1
v_call: TRBV6-4
cdr3_length: 15
d_call: NA
clone_size: NA
cdr3_aa: CASSDSPGAYTEAFF
cdr3_nt: TGTGCCAGCAGTGACTCCCCTGGGGCATACACTGAAGCTTTCTTT

j_call: TRBJ2-3
v_call: TRBV6-6
cdr3_length: 16
d_call: TRBD1
clone_size: NA
cdr3_aa: CASSYSGQASTDTQYF
cdr3_nt: TGTGCCAGCAGTTACTCGGGACAGGCTAGCACAGATACGCAGTATTTT

j_call: TRBJ2-2
v_call: TRBV24-1
cdr3_length: 17
d_call: NA
clone_size: NA
cdr3_aa: CATSYAVGDINTGELFF
cdr3_nt: TGTGCCACCAGCTATGCGGTGGGGGACATTAACACCGGGGAGCTGTTTTTT

j_call: TRBJ2-7
v_call: TRBV6-7
cdr3_length: 15
d_call: NA
clone_size: NA
cdr3_aa: CASSYKGPGHHEQYF
cdr3_nt: TGTGCCAGCAGTTATAAGGGACCGGGACACCACGAGCAGTACTTC

j_call: TRBJ1-2
v_call: TRBV7-9
cdr3_length: 13
d_call: TRBD1
clone_size: NA
cdr3_aa: CASSSTGARGYTF
cdr3_nt: TGTGCCAGCAGCTCCACAGGGGCTCGTGGCTACACCTTC

j_call: TRBJ1-2
v_call: TRBV4-3
cdr3_length: 14
d_call: NA
clone_size: NA
cdr3_aa: CASSRGTGNYGYTF
cdr3_nt: TGCGCCAGCAGCCGCGGGACCGGGAACTATGGCTACACCTTC